Ten or more counts support the clone carrying this T cell receptor (beta chain). This sample was included in a study of T cells after yellow fever vaccination. The CDR3 runs 13 residues. V was cut by 5 bases and J by 7 bases, with 12 bases left in between. CDR1 SGHVS and CDR2 FNYEAQ come from the germline V gene. TCRdb reanalysed the 5' RACE reads using MiXCR and keeps one entry per CDR3 protein. The repertoire consists of fewer than 350,000 distinct CDR3 sequences, with 3.6% occurring once and the leading ten covering about 20%. The origin of this receptor is a man aged 18 to 29 who received the YFV17D yellow fever vaccine. Source: PBMCs, taken on the day of the yellow fever booster vaccination. The chain is built from TRBV7-6 and TRBJ1-5; possibly TRBD1 for D (6 bases). CDR3 sequence reads: CASSLGGRQPQHF. DNA for the CDR3: TGTGCCAGCAGCCTAGGGGGAAGGCAGCCCCAGCATTTT.